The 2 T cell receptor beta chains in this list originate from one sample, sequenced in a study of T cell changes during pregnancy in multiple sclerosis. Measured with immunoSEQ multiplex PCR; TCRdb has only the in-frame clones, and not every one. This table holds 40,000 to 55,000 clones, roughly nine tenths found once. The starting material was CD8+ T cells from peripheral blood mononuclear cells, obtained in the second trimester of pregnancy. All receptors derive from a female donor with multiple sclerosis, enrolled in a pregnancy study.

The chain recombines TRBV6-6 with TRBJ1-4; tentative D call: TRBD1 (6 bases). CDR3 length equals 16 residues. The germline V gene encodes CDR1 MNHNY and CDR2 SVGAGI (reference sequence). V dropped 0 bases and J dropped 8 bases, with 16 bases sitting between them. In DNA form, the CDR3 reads TGTGCCAGCAGTTACTCTAACAGGGAAATGGTAGAAAAACTGTTTTTT. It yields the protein CASSYSNREMVEKLFF.

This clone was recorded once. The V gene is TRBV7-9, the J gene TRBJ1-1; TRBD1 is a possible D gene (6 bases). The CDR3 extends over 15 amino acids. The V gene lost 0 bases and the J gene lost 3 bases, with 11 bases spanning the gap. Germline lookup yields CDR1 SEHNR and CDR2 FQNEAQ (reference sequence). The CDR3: CASSLADSPDTEAFF. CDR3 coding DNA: TGTGCCAGCAGCTTAGCGGACAGTCCGGACACTGAAGCTTTCTTT.